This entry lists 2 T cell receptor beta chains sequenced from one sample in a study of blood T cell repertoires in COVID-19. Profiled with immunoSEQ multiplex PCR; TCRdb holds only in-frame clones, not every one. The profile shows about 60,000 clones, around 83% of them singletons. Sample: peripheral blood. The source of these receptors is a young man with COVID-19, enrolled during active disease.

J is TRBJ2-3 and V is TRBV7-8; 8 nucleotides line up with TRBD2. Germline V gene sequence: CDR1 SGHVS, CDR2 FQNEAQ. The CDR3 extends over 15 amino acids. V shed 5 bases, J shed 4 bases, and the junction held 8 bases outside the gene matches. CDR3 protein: CASSRTSKNPDTQYF. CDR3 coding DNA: TGTGCCAGCAGCAGGACTAGCAAAAACCCAGATACGCAGTATTTT.

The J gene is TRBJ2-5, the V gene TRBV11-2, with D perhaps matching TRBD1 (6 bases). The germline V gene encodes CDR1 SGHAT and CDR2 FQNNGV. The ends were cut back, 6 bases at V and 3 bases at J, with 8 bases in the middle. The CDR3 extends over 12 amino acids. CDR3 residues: CASRHREETQYF. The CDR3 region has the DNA TGTGCCAGCAGGCACAGGGAAGAGACCCAGTACTTC.